Included here is one T cell receptor (beta chain) sequence, with context. Its antigen is as yet unknown. The data stem from a study of cytomegalovirus exposure and HLA in healthy donors. The study, taken as a whole, reports: Investigators reported some 150 TCR beta chains as tied to cytomegalovirus. Segments of the TCR beta V type were, in most cases, productive about 90% or about 30% of the time in an earlier analysis. With high specificity and sensitivity, the classifier reportedly diagnosed cytomegalovirus status.

The PCR used 60 Vbeta and 13 Jbeta primers. Profiling relied on immunoSEQ multiplex PCR, and the TCRdb table lists in-frame clones only, not all of them. The data contain 90,000 to 120,000 clones, 75% to 80% of them singletons. The CDR3 is made up of 17 amino acids. V lost 0 bases to trimming and J lost 3 bases; unmatched junction nucleotides: 5. Per the germline V gene, CDR1 is SGHDN and CDR2 is FVKESK. This TCR derives from a man aged 60-69 years in good health and CMV-seropositive. V usage is TRBV14 and J usage is TRBJ2-2, with 9 bases matching TRBD1. Sequenced material: PBMCs. The CDR3, as DNA: TGTGCCAGCAGCCAAGATGGGACAGGGCCCCACACCGGGGAGCTGTTTTTT. Translating gives CASSQDGTGPHTGELFF. Combining the CDR3 with reference TRBV14 and TRBJ2-2 gives the whole variable domain EAGVTQFPSHSVIEKGQTVTLRCDPISGHDNLYWYRRVMGKEIKFLLHFVKESKQDESGMPNNRFLAERTGGTYSTLKVQPAELEDSGVYFCASSQDGTGPHTGELFFGEGSRLTVL.